The 3 T cell receptor beta chains below were found in one sample sequenced in a study of graft-versus-host responses after intestinal transplantation. Graft tissue was processed to release intraepithelial and lamina propria lymphocytes. Produced via immunoSEQ multiplex PCR; TCRdb's table is partial and in-frame only. The sample has about 63,000 clones, under 90% seen once; the top ten hold around 1.7%. Sequenced here: ileum tissue, sampled 357 days after transplant. All receptors derive from a human patient who received an intestinal transplant, so some T cells may come from the graft donor.

The rearrangement links TRBV23-1 to TRBJ2-3, with 8 nucleotides matching TRBD2. TRBV23-1 is designated an ORF whose function remains uncertain. The CDR3 covers 16 residues. J gave up 4 bases and V 0 bases, and 6 bases lay outside the gene matches. The CDR3 protein is CASSQSARGGADTQYF. In nucleotides, the CDR3 is TGCGCCAGCAGTCAATCGGCCCGGGGGGGCGCAGATACGCAGTATTTT.

This sequence joins TRBV28 and TRBJ1-2; no reliable D call. V was pared by 5 bases and J by 3 bases, with 7 bases between. This CDR3 has 12 amino acids. From germline, CDR1 is MDHEN and CDR2 SYDVKM. CDR3 coding DNA: TGTGCCAGCAGTAACGCCTACTATGGCTACACCTTC. Translation gives CASSNAYYGYTF.

The V gene is TRBV5-1, the J gene TRBJ2-4; D is possibly TRBD2 (5 bases). Trimming shortened V by 4 bases and J by 0 bases, and 14 bases separated the two germline ends. Per germline, CDR1 SGHRS and CDR2 YFSETQ. The CDR3 loop spans 16 amino acids. The CDR3 here is CASSPTGNLAKNIQYF. The DNA for the CDR3 is TGCGCCAGCAGCCCGACGGGAAACCTAGCCAAAAACATTCAGTACTTC. Filled out from reference TRBV5-1 and TRBJ2-4, the complete variable domain reads KAGVTQTPRYLIKTRGQQVTLSCSPISGHRSVSWYQQTPGQGLQFLFEYFSETQRNKGNFPGRFSGRQFSNSRSEMNVSTLELGDSALYLCASSPTGNLAKNIQYFGAGTRLSVL.